This paragraph reports one TCR beta chain. This clonotype was seen at least ten times. It lacks a known antigen. No much larger clone is present one base from it, and per-base qualities are unavailable. Deletion took 7 bases off V and 4 bases off J, with a span of 13 bases between the germline ends. CDR1 and CDR2, looked up from the germline V gene, are MDHEN and SYDVKM. The CDR3, from cysteine to phenylalanine, totals 13 residues. Only CDR3 DNA remains: 39 bases, in frame from the first base. These data are taken from a study of regulatory T cells in long-lasting Graves disease (dated by TCRdb to the early 2020s). As for the study more broadly: Persistent Graves' disease was defined as persistently positive TSH receptor autoantibodies together with antithyroid drug treatment for over 5 years. Antithyroid drugs had been taken for roughly 10 years on average by persistent Graves' disease patients in the clinical cohort. Peripheral blood TCR sequencing and RNA sequencing compared persistent Graves' disease patients with newly diagnosed Graves' disease patients. A total of approximately 35 samples underwent TCR sequencing: some 13 from persistent and 20 from newly diagnosed Graves' disease patients. The study was conducted in China and was registered as a clinical trial. On the study overall, not on this receptor specifically: Because the primary lesion, thyroid tissue, could not be accessed, the study looked at peripheral blood alone. Lower TCR Shannon entropy and fewer highly expanded clones were observed in persistent Graves' disease patients than in newly diagnosed patients, which suggested clonal expansion. Preferential use of TRBV28, TRBJ1-2 and TRBJ2-5 was observed in persistent disease, whereas TRBV20-1 and TRBJ2-1 were favored in newly diagnosed disease. The authors noted that the small sample size was a limitation that may lower accuracy. Only the TCR beta chain was sequenced and analyzed. A larger number of public clonotypes was shared among persistent patients (under 3,000) than among newly diagnosed patients (around 890).

Library preparation employed multiplex PCR. Sequencing relied on an Illumina HiSeq 4000. CDR3 regions were amplified by Arm-PCR with iRepertoire HTBI primers to construct TCR beta libraries. PCR products were gel purified before sequencing. The authors' analysis ran thus. A total of fewer than 65 TRBV and approximately 15 TRBJ segments were identified across samples and were used for gene usage analysis of CDR3 amino acid clonotypes. COPE and FqMerger were used to merge filtered high-quality paired reads into contigs. BLAST was used to align contigs to the IMGT TRBV, TRBD and TRBJ reference genes, and CDR3 was defined following IMGT. Clonotypes above 0.1% frequency were classified as highly expanded clones. Repertoire diversity was measured by Shannon entropy, and V-J evenness by the Gini coefficient. A clonotype found in more than one individual was treated as public. Using fastp at Q25 and MiXCR, TCRdb reprocessed the public reads and kept productive beta chains. Each CDR3 protein gets just one entry, which takes the most common genes and DNA from the rows behind it. Clone size and V and J calls follow TCRdb, not the original study. A total of some 370,000 distinct CDR3 sequences appear in this sample, roughly 20% of them only once. 25% to 30% of the sample belongs to the ten largest clones.

This specimen's time point label, per the study, means: persistent/refractory GD, antithyroid drugs over 5 years with positive TRAb. For both TCR sequencing and RNA sequencing, RNA was extracted from PBMCs using TRIzol. Graves' disease was diagnosed according to American Thyroid Association guidelines. Patients were recruited from an endocrinology department in Xi'an, China. Each patient gave approximately 9 milliliters of peripheral blood, collected in an EDTA anticoagulant tube. Ficoll Paque Plus density gradient separation was used to isolate PBMCs, and no additional T cell sorting was done. An Agilent 2100 Bioanalyzer and agarose gel were used to assess RNA quality, and a NanoDrop 2000 was used to measure RNA concentration.

The material sequenced was peripheral blood mononuclear cells (PBMCs), taken when the disease was refractory, from a patient treated with antithyroid drugs. The chain uses TRBV28 and TRBJ1-1; TRBD1 is perhaps the D gene, given 5 matching bases. This receptor was obtained from a woman aged 40 to 50 with Graves disease. Donor details come from another sample of the same person, matched by shared clones. The CDR3 protein is CASTMGGSTEAFF. The DNA sequence reads TGTGCCAGCACGATGGGGGGTTCCACTGAAGCTTTCTTT.